These T cell receptor beta chains were read from a single sample in a study of CD4 T cell repertoires in COVID-19. Clones were sequenced by immunoSEQ multiplex PCR, and TCRdb holds only the in-frame ones, with some missing. The sample has 60,000 to 90,000 clones; about 80% are singletons. The material was CD4+ T cells from peripheral blood, obtained after recovery from COVID-19. Source of these receptors: a human donor who had COVID-19. CDR3s include the opening cysteine and the closing phenylalanine or tryptophan. D genes are given only for firm matches. Part of the rows lack a size; the others show once, few, many or a class for expanded clones.

TRBD1	once	TRBJ1-1	TRBV6-5	CASSYLGGAEAFF	TGTGCCAGCAGTTACCTAGGGGGCGCGGAAGCTTTCTTT
.	.	TRBJ2-3	TRBV5-4	CASSFPPGVHQYF	TGTGCCAGCAGCTTCCCGCCCGGAGTCCACCAGTATTTT
.	.	TRBJ2-3	TRBV6-5	CASSYRGQVADTQYF	TGTGCCAGCAGTTACAGGGGCCAGGTTGCGGATACGCAGTATTTT
TRBD1	.	TRBJ2-7	TRBV6-5	CASSPTGELLYEQYF	TGTGCCAGCAGTCCGACAGGGGAACTCCTCTACGAGCAGTACTTC
.	.	TRBJ2-7	TRBV18	CASSPPGQTRSSYEQYF	TGTGCCAGCTCACCCCCAGGACAGACACGATCCTCCTACGAGCAGTACTTC
.	.	TRBJ2-7	TRBV11-3	CASSFFCRVPYEQYF	TGTGCCAGCAGCTTTTTTTGTCGGGTCCCCTACGAGCAGTACTTC
.	.	TRBJ1-4	TRBV11-2	CASSLATLVGEKLFF	TGTGCCAGCAGCTTAGCTACCCTCGTGGGAGAAAAACTGTTTTTT
TRBD2	.	TRBJ2-1	TRBV7-9	CASSRSGAYNEQFF	TGTGCCAGCAGCCGTAGCGGGGCCTACAATGAGCAGTTCTTC
.	.	TRBJ2-7	TRBV12-3/TRBV12-4	CASSLGLRYEQYF	TGTGCCAGCAGTTTGGGGCTCCGCTACGAGCAGTACTTC
TRBD1	.	TRBJ2-3	TRBV29-1	CSLRQGSGTDTQYF	TGCAGCTTGCGACAGGGGAGCGGGACAGATACGCAGTATTTT
.	.	TRBJ1-5	TRBV18	CASSGDGDQPQHF	TGTGCCAGCTCAGGCGACGGGGATCAGCCCCAGCATTTT
.	.	TRBJ1-5	TRBV19	CASSIPQGHLDNQPQHF	TGTGCCAGTAGTATCCCCCAGGGCCACCTTGACAATCAGCCCCAGCATTTT
TRBD1	.	TRBJ2-5	TRBV29-1	CSVETGEETQYF	TGCAGCGTAGAGACAGGGGAAGAGACCCAGTACTTC
.	once	TRBJ2-5	TRBV12-3/TRBV12-4	CASSSGGPRTQYF	TGTGCCAGCAGTTCGGGGGGCCCCAGGACCCAGTACTTC
TRBD2	.	TRBJ2-7	TRBV6-5	CASRTSGSINEQYF	TGTGCCAGCAGGACTAGCGGGAGCATCAACGAGCAGTACTTC
.	.	TRBJ1-4	TRBV18	CASSPPRGSNEKLFF	TGTGCCAGCTCACCACCGAGGGGGAGCAATGAAAAACTGTTTTTT
.	.	TRBJ2-7	TRBV2	CASSFGDNSYEQYF	TGTGCCAGCAGTTTCGGGGACAACTCCTACGAGCAGTACTTC
.	.	TRBJ2-2	TRBV4-1	CASSQDWGLDTGELFF	TGCGCCAGCAGCCAAGATTGGGGGCTGGACACCGGGGAGCTGTTTTTT
.	.	TRBJ1-5	TRBV7-2	CASSLAPGSNQPQHF	TGTGCCAGCAGCTTAGCCCCTGGGAGCAATCAGCCCCAGCATTTT
TRBD1	.	TRBJ1-2	TRBV12-5	CASGLSTPGGGYGYTF	TGTGCTAGTGGTTTGTCGACGCCAGGGGGTGGCTATGGCTACACCTTC
.	.	TRBJ2-6	TRBV6-4	CASSLFSGANVLTF	TGTGCCAGCAGTCTCTTCTCTGGGGCCAACGTCCTGACTTTC
TRBD1	.	TRBJ1-4	TRBV5-1	CASSPTGGAPRGEKLFF	TGCGCCAGCAGCCCCACAGGGGGAGCGCCCAGGGGTGAAAAACTGTTTTTT
.	once	TRBJ1-4	TRBV3-1/TRBV3-2	CASSQESPGFNEKLFF	TGTGCCAGCAGCCAAGAGTCCCCCGGATTTAATGAAAAACTGTTTTTT
TRBD1	.	TRBJ1-3	TRBV19	CASSIAGGPNSGNTIYF	TGTGCCAGTAGTATAGCAGGGGGGCCAAACTCTGGAAACACCATATATTTT
.	.	TRBJ1-2	TRBV14	CASSPDRITNYGYTF	TGTGCCAGCAGCCCGGACCGTATAACTAACTATGGCTACACCTTC
.	.	TRBJ2-5	TRBV6-5	CASSYIRKETQYF	TGTGCCAGCAGTTACATAAGAAAAGAGACCCAGTACTTC
.	.	TRBJ2-2	TRBV3-1/TRBV3-2	CASSQRLLSTGELFF	TGTGCCAGCAGCCAGAGACTCCTTTCCACCGGGGAGCTGTTTTTT
TRBD2	.	TRBJ2-7	TRBV2	CASGGTSAVYEQYF	TGTGCCAGCGGAGGGACTAGCGCCGTTTACGAGCAGTACTTC
TRBD1	.	TRBJ1-2	TRBV7-3	CASSLDRGRSYTF	TGTGCCAGCAGTCTGGACAGGGGGCGAAGCTACACCTTC
.	.	TRBJ2-2	TRBV19	CASSIYTNTGELFF	TGTGCCAGTAGTATTTACACGAACACCGGGGAGCTGTTTTTT
TRBD1	.	TRBJ2-7	TRBV5-1	CASSLDGDRVDEQYF	TGCGCCAGCAGCTTGGATGGGGACAGGGTGGACGAGCAGTACTTC
.	.	TRBJ2-7	TRBV4-2	CASSQGREAGGYEQYF	TGTGCCAGCAGCCAAGGGAGGGAGGCAGGGGGCTACGAGCAGTACTTC
.	.	TRBJ2-2	TRBV6-1	CASSETGYGYTGELFF	TGTGCCAGCAGTGAAACGGGGTATGGGTACACCGGGGAGCTGTTTTTT
.	.	TRBJ2-7	TRBV7-2	CASTPYGRPYEQYF	TGTGCCAGCACTCCTTATGGAAGACCATACGAGCAGTACTTC
.	.	TRBJ2-2	TRBV19	CASSIDRNTGELFF	TGTGCCAGTAGTATAGACAGGAACACCGGGGAGCTGTTTTTT
.	.	TRBJ1-4	TRBV4-1	CASSRGQPATNEKLFF	TGCGCCAGCAGCCGCGGACAGCCTGCAACTAATGAAAAACTGTTTTTT
.	.	TRBJ2-1	TRBV3-1/TRBV3-2	CASSQVTGEQFF	TGTGCCAGCAGCCAAGTGACAGGCGAGCAGTTCTTC
.	once	TRBJ2-7	TRBV19	CASSLQTASEQYF	TGTGCCAGTAGTCTCCAGACAGCCTCCGAGCAGTACTTC
TRBD2	.	TRBJ2-1	TRBV7-2	CASSRAGASYNEQFF	TGTGCCAGCAGCAGAGCGGGAGCGTCCTACAATGAGCAGTTCTTC
.	.	TRBJ2-3	TRBV7-9	CASSRVSAGITDTQYF	TGTGCCAGCAGCCGCGTGTCTGCGGGGATCACAGATACGCAGTATTTT
.	.	TRBJ1-3	TRBV7-2	CASSQIRGPGNTIYF	TGTGCCAGCAGCCAGATCCGGGGGCCTGGAAACACCATATATTTT
.	.	TRBJ2-3	TRBV19	CASSNRGSSTDTQYF	TGTGCCAGTAGTAACCGGGGCAGCAGCACAGATACGCAGTATTTT
.	.	TRBJ1-5	TRBV10-3	CAISAGYSNQPQHF	TGTGCCATCAGTGCAGGGTATAGCAATCAGCCCCAGCATTTT
TRBD1	few	TRBJ1-3	TRBV7-9	CASSYWTGPSGRNTIYF	TGTGCCAGCAGCTATTGGACAGGGCCCTCTGGTAGGAACACCATATATTTT
TRBD1	.	TRBJ2-6	TRBV5-1	CASSLQGLAGANVLTF	TGCGCCAGCAGCTTACAGGGGCTTGCTGGGGCCAACGTCCTGACTTTC
TRBD1	.	TRBJ1-1	TRBV25-1	CASIRGTGISTEAFF	TGTGCCAGCATCCGCGGGACAGGGATAAGCACTGAAGCTTTCTTT
.	.	TRBJ1-5	TRBV3-1/TRBV3-2	CASSQVGGIRPQHF	TGTGCCAGCAGCCAAGTGGGGGGTATCAGGCCCCAGCATTTT
.	.	TRBJ2-3	TRBV12-3/TRBV12-4	CASSRQALSQYF	TGTGCCAGCAGTAGACAGGCCCTCTCGCAGTATTTT
.	.	TRBJ2-5	TRBV20-1	CSAMGFETQYF	TGCAGTGCTATGGGGTTTGAGACCCAGTACTTC
.	few	TRBJ2-1	TRBV6-1	CASSEDGTRSYNEQFF	TGTGCCAGCAGTGAAGATGGCACCAGGTCCTACAATGAGCAGTTCTTC
.	.	TRBJ1-2	TRBV4-1	CASSQETGSYGYTF	TGCGCCAGCAGCCAAGAGACAGGTTCCTATGGCTACACCTTC
.	.	TRBJ2-5	TRBV29-1	CSVEEGETQYF	TGCAGCGTTGAAGAGGGGGAGACCCAGTACTTC
.	.	TRBJ1-5	TRBV12-5	CASHREGQPQHF	TGTGCTAGCCACAGGGAGGGTCAGCCCCAGCATTTT
TRBD2	.	TRBJ2-2	TRBV28	CAVLAGGSGSGELFF	TGTGCCGTACTAGCGGGAGGGTCGGGTTCCGGGGAGCTGTTTTTT
TRBD1	.	TRBJ2-3	TRBV15	CATSRGDSSTDTQYF	TGTGCCACCAGCAGGGGGGACAGCAGCACAGATACGCAGTATTTT
.	.	TRBJ2-1	TRBV19	CASSIGGGSSYNEQFF	TGTGCCAGTAGTATAGGAGGAGGCAGCTCCTACAATGAGCAGTTCTTC
TRBD2	.	TRBJ2-1	TRBV5-1	CASSFPSGRYYNEQFF	TGCGCCAGCAGCTTCCCTAGCGGGAGGTACTACAATGAGCAGTTCTTC
.	.	TRBJ2-3	TRBV7-9	CASMAGISTDTQYF	TGTGCCAGCATGGCCGGAATTAGCACAGATACGCAGTATTTT